In its sample, the clone carrying this T cell receptor beta chain was seen once. Its cognate antigen is unknown. Generated by immunoSEQ multiplex PCR, the TCRdb table keeps only in-frame clones and is missing some. In the table there are over 100,000 clones, more than 60% of which are singletons. This entry comes from a study of PD-1 blockade in mismatch repair-deficient tumors. Study-wide background: Enrolled about 2013-2016, patients had progressing, pretreated mismatch repair-deficient cancers of about a dozen types.

General study points: Tumor-resident clones, often undetectable pretreatment in blood, expanded then contracted after pembrolizumab.

This clonotype originated in an adult with mismatch repair-deficient cancer. Material: peripheral blood, obtained around 60 weeks after starting pembrolizumab.

This CDR3 reads CASSLLGNQPQHF. In DNA, the CDR3 is TGTGCCAGCAGTTTACTGGGGAATCAGCCCCAGCATTTT. The chain has TRBV27 and TRBJ1-5; no clear D gene. The germline V gene has CDR1 MNHEY and CDR2 SMNVEV (reference sequence). The CDR3 is 13 amino acids. V was cut by 2 bases and J by 4 bases, with 6 bases left in between.